Listed below are T cell receptor beta chains from one sample, sequenced in a study of identical twins. Using its own MiXCR run on the 5' RACE reads, TCRdb lists one record per CDR3 protein. This table holds 200,000 to 300,000 distinct CDR3 sequences, 7% found once. These records were also assigned to another study, of yellow fever vaccine responses in identical twins.

The sequenced sample was memory (CD45RO+) T cells sorted from blood. The receptors come from a woman aged 18 to 35 in good health. CDR3s include the opening cysteine and the closing phenylalanine or tryptophan. The D gene is left open where the match is weak. A clone size is listed for some rows: how often the clone was seen (once, few, many), or a class if it is expanded.

j_gene: TRBJ2-1; d_gene: NA; v_gene: TRBV10-3; abundance: few; CDR3aa: CAISHRSGQKNEQFF; CDR3nt: TGTGCCATCAGCCACCGGAGCGGACAAAAAAATGAGCAGTTCTTC
j_gene: TRBJ1-5; d_gene: NA; v_gene: TRBV5-1; abundance: NA; CDR3aa: CASSLTGSGNQPQHF; CDR3nt: TGCGCCAGCAGCTTGACAGGTTCAGGCAATCAGCCCCAGCATTTT
j_gene: TRBJ1-5; d_gene: NA; v_gene: TRBV15; abundance: few; CDR3aa: CATSRGSTNQPQHF; CDR3nt: TGTGCCACCAGCAGAGGAAGTACGAATCAGCCCCAGCATTTT
j_gene: TRBJ2-3; d_gene: TRBD2; v_gene: TRBV20-1; abundance: NA; CDR3aa: CSARSLAGGPTDTQYF; CDR3nt: TGCAGTGCTAGATCCTTAGCGGGAGGGCCAACAGATACGCAGTATTTT
j_gene: TRBJ2-2; d_gene: NA; v_gene: TRBV15; abundance: NA; CDR3aa: CATSREGAYTGELFF; CDR3nt: TGTGCCACCAGCAGAGAGGGGGCCTACACCGGGGAGCTGTTTTTT
j_gene: TRBJ2-3; d_gene: NA; v_gene: TRBV18; abundance: few; CDR3aa: CASSPLPGGNADTQYF; CDR3nt: TGTGCCAGCTCACCCCTCCCGGGGGGCAACGCAGATACGCAGTATTTT
j_gene: TRBJ2-7; d_gene: NA; v_gene: TRBV20-1; abundance: few; CDR3aa: CSAIEGRVSSYEQYF; CDR3nt: TGCAGTGCTATAGAGGGGCGGGTGAGCTCCTACGAGCAGTACTTC
j_gene: TRBJ1-1; d_gene: NA; v_gene: TRBV9; abundance: few; CDR3aa: CASSVGAGNTEAFF; CDR3nt: TGTGCCAGCAGCGTAGGAGCAGGGAACACTGAAGCTTTCTTT
j_gene: TRBJ2-2; d_gene: NA; v_gene: TRBV10-3; abundance: NA; CDR3aa: CAITAGPNTGELLF; CDR3nt: TGTGCCATCACCGCTGGTCCGAACACCGGGGAGCTGCTTTTT
j_gene: TRBJ2-5; d_gene: NA; v_gene: TRBV24-1; abundance: many; CDR3aa: CATSEFLVGVYQETQYF; CDR3nt: TGTGCCACCAGTGAATTCTTAGTTGGAGTCTACCAAGAGACCCAGTACTTC